These T cell receptor beta chains were read from a single sample in a study of OX40 agonist ivuxolimab in advanced cancers. Profiling relied on immunoSEQ multiplex PCR, and the TCRdb table lists in-frame clones only, not all of them. This table has some 69,000 clones, 80% to 90% appearing once. The sequenced sample was CD4+ or CD8+ T cells sorted from blood, obtained in a trial of the OX40 agonist ivuxolimab. The receptor source for this set is an adult with an advanced solid tumor such as melanoma, head and neck, liver or kidney cancer. CDR3s include the opening cysteine and the closing phenylalanine or tryptophan. Each record gives: D gene, J gene, clone size, V gene, CDR3 protein, CDR3 DNA. D genes are given only for firm matches. Where a row states a size, it is once, few, many or the class of an expanded clone; other rows omit it.

D: TRBD2; J: TRBJ2-7; size: once; V: TRBV7-8; CDR3: CASSRTSSRGWNEQYF; DNA: TGTGCCAGCAGCCGGACTAGCAGTCGAGGGTGGAACGAGCAGTACTTC
D: -; J: TRBJ1-4; size: -; V: TRBV19; CDR3: CAARGRGATNEKLFF; DNA: TGTGCCGCAAGGGGGAGAGGAGCAACTAATGAAAAACTGTTTTTT
D: -; J: TRBJ2-1; size: -; V: TRBV5-4; CDR3: CASSGRDIYNEQFF; DNA: TGTGCCAGCAGCGGCCGCGACATCTACAATGAGCAGTTCTTC
D: TRBD1; J: TRBJ2-3; size: -; V: TRBV7-9; CDR3: CAGTGTGAYTDTQYF; DNA: TGTGCCGGCACCGGGACAGGGGCCTATACAGATACGCAGTATTTT
D: TRBD2; J: TRBJ2-1; size: -; V: TRBV5-8; CDR3: CASSLAILAGATYNEQFF; DNA: TGTGCCAGCAGCTTGGCCATTTTGGCGGGAGCTACCTACAATGAGCAGTTCTTC
D: -; J: TRBJ1-6; size: -; V: TRBV5-1; CDR3: CASSRTGASNNSPLHF; DNA: TGCGCCAGCAGCCGTACGGGGGCTAGTAATAATTCACCCCTCCACTTT
D: -; J: TRBJ2-7; size: -; V: TRBV18; CDR3: CASSPDDSEQYF; DNA: TGTGCCAGCTCACCAGACGACAGCGAGCAGTACTTC
D: TRBD1; J: TRBJ1-6; size: few; V: TRBV7-8; CDR3: CASSARQGDVDNSPLHF; DNA: TGTGCCAGCAGCGCCCGACAGGGGGACGTCGATAATTCACCCCTCCACTTT
D: -; J: TRBJ2-3; size: -; V: TRBV19; CDR3: CASSPTLSTDTQYF; DNA: TGTGCCAGTAGTCCAACCCTAAGCACAGATACGCAGTATTTT
D: -; J: TRBJ1-4; size: -; V: TRBV25-1; CDR3: CASSESGEKLFF; DNA: TGTGCCAGCAGTGAATCGGGTGAAAAACTGTTTTTT
D: -; J: TRBJ2-7; size: -; V: TRBV6-1; CDR3: CASSVAIYEQYF; DNA: TGTGCCAGCAGTGTCGCGATCTACGAGCAGTACTTC
D: TRBD1; J: TRBJ2-5; size: -; V: TRBV5-1; CDR3: CASSLGRTGRETQYF; DNA: TGCGCCAGCAGCTTGGGGCGGACAGGGAGGGAGACCCAGTACTTC
D: -; J: TRBJ1-1; size: -; V: TRBV2; CDR3: CASSEIRGGGTEAFF; DNA: TGTGCCAGCAGTGAAATCCGGGGTGGCGGCACTGAAGCTTTCTTT
D: TRBD1; J: TRBJ1-3; size: -; V: TRBV19; CDR3: CASSNPGTGSSGNTIYF; DNA: TGTGCCAGTAGTAACCCCGGGACAGGGAGCTCTGGAAACACCATATATTTT
D: TRBD2; J: TRBJ2-2; size: few; V: TRBV7-9; CDR3: CASSLGLVPNTGELFF; DNA: TGTGCCAGCAGCCTAGGACTAGTTCCGAACACCGGGGAGCTGTTTTTT
D: TRBD2; J: TRBJ2-7; size: -; V: TRBV28; CDR3: CASTTPRGGSSYEQYF; DNA: TGTGCCAGCACTACCCCCCGGGGGGGCAGCTCCTACGAGCAGTACTTC
D: TRBD1; J: TRBJ2-1; size: -; V: TRBV10-1; CDR3: CASSESIGTGENEQFF; DNA: TGCGCCAGCAGTGAGAGTATCGGGACAGGGGAAAATGAGCAGTTCTTC
D: -; J: TRBJ1-6; size: -; V: TRBV18; CDR3: CASSERQQPTNSPLHF; DNA: TGTGCCAGCTCAGAAAGACAGCAGCCGACTAATTCACCCCTCCACTTT
D: -; J: TRBJ2-2; size: -; V: TRBV9; CDR3: CASRPSHLGELFF; DNA: TGTGCCAGCCGCCCATCACACCTTGGGGAGCTGTTTTTT
D: -; J: TRBJ1-2; size: -; V: TRBV10-2; CDR3: CASSERGDYGYTF; DNA: TGCGCCAGCAGTGAACGGGGGGACTATGGCTACACCTTC
D: TRBD2; J: TRBJ2-3; size: -; V: TRBV18; CDR3: CASSPGAGTFADTQYF; DNA: TGTGCCAGCTCACCAGGAGCGGGGACTTTCGCAGATACGCAGTATTTT
D: -; J: TRBJ1-1; size: -; V: TRBV11-3; CDR3: CASSSPGKLNTEAFF; DNA: TGTGCCAGCAGCTCACCGGGAAAATTGAACACTGAAGCTTTCTTT
D: TRBD2; J: TRBJ2-3; size: -; V: TRBV5-4; CDR3: CASSLSGGSGTDTQYF; DNA: TGTGCCAGCAGCTTAAGCGGGGGCTCTGGCACAGATACGCAGTATTTT
D: TRBD2; J: TRBJ2-3; size: -; V: TRBV5-1; CDR3: CASSLLGLAGGATDTQYF; DNA: TGCGCCAGCAGCTTGCTGGGACTAGCGGGGGGGGCCACAGATACGCAGTATTTT
D: -; J: TRBJ2-7; size: -; V: TRBV6-1; CDR3: CATQQRAGLYEQYF; DNA: TGTGCCACCCAACAGAGGGCGGGACTCTACGAGCAGTACTTC
D: -; J: TRBJ1-6; size: -; V: TRBV6-5; CDR3: CASSYSRSGYNSPLHF; DNA: TGTGCCAGCAGTTACTCAAGGTCGGGTTATAATTCACCCCTCCACTTT
D: -; J: TRBJ1-4; size: once; V: TRBV6-6; CDR3: CASSGQDEKLFF; DNA: TGTGCCAGCAGTGGGCAGGATGAAAAACTGTTTTTT
D: -; J: TRBJ1-2; size: -; V: TRBV30; CDR3: CAWSGRDGYTF; DNA: TGTGCCTGGAGTGGCAGAGATGGCTACACCTTC
D: -; J: TRBJ2-1; size: -; V: TRBV18; CDR3: CASSPRTGYNEQFF; DNA: TGTGCCAGCTCACCCCGAACGGGCTACAATGAGCAGTTCTTC
D: -; J: TRBJ2-3; size: -; V: TRBV25-1; CDR3: CASSGDRPQWGTQYF; DNA: TGTGCCAGCAGTGGGGACCGACCCCAATGGGGTACGCAGTATTTT
D: TRBD1; J: TRBJ1-3; size: -; V: TRBV9; CDR3: CASSMGRQGAGNTIYF; DNA: TGTGCCAGCAGCATGGGCCGACAGGGGGCTGGAAACACCATATATTTT
D: -; J: TRBJ1-1; size: -; V: TRBV10-1; CDR3: CASSDRTVNTEAFF; DNA: TGCGCCAGCAGTGATCGGACAGTGAACACTGAAGCTTTCTTT
D: -; J: TRBJ2-2; size: -; V: TRBV2; CDR3: CASSEAGLPTGELFF; DNA: TGTGCCAGCAGTGAAGCGGGACTCCCAACCGGGGAGCTGTTTTTT
D: TRBD2; J: TRBJ2-3; size: -; V: TRBV18; CDR3: CASSPVSSGGTDTQYF; DNA: TGTGCCAGCTCACCTGTGTCTAGCGGGGGCACAGATACGCAGTATTTT
D: TRBD1; J: TRBJ2-2; size: -; V: TRBV9; CDR3: CASSAQGALGELFF; DNA: TGTGCCAGCAGCGCCCAGGGGGCCTTAGGGGAGCTGTTTTTT
D: -; J: TRBJ2-7; size: -; V: TRBV6-8; CDR3: CASSLTTGPIYEQYF; DNA: TGTGCCAGCAGTCTGACGACAGGACCAATCTACGAGCAGTACTTC
D: -; J: TRBJ2-1; size: few; V: TRBV23-1; CDR3: CASSPPSYNEQFF; DNA: TGCGCCAGCAGTCCGCCTTCTTACAATGAGCAGTTCTTC
D: -; J: TRBJ2-5; size: -; V: TRBV18; CDR3: CASSPGTVGQETQYF; DNA: TGTGCCAGCTCACCGGGGACGGTCGGACAAGAGACCCAGTACTTC
D: -; J: TRBJ1-1; size: -; V: TRBV2; CDR3: CASSSEGLGNTEAFF; DNA: TGTGCCAGCAGCTCTGAGGGGTTGGGGAACACTGAAGCTTTCTTT
D: -; J: TRBJ2-7; size: -; V: TRBV28; CDR3: CASSLGVAYEQYF; DNA: TGTGCCAGCAGTTTAGGGGTGGCGTACGAGCAGTACTTC
D: -; J: TRBJ1-3; size: once; V: TRBV7-7; CDR3: CASSLGSGAGNTIYF; DNA: TGTGCTAGCAGCTTAGGGTCGGGGGCAGGAAACACCATATATTTT
D: -; J: TRBJ2-6; size: -; V: TRBV5-5; CDR3: CASSLDGWGPSGANVLTF; DNA: TGTGCCAGCAGCTTGGATGGGTGGGGTCCTTCTGGGGCCAACGTCCTGACTTTC
D: -; J: TRBJ2-2; size: -; V: TRBV19; CDR3: CASSSTGFNTGELFF; DNA: TGTGCCAGTAGCTCCACAGGGTTTAACACCGGGGAGCTGTTTTTT
D: -; J: TRBJ2-7; size: -; V: TRBV2; CDR3: CASSEALNSGRLLSYEQYF; DNA: TGTGCCAGCAGTGAAGCGCTAAACAGCGGCCGCCTTCTTTCCTACGAGCAGTACTTC
D: TRBD1; J: TRBJ2-7; size: -; V: TRBV2; CDR3: CASRPQGGSYYEQYF; DNA: TGTGCCAGCAGGCCCCAAGGGGGCTCCTACTACGAGCAGTACTTC
D: -; J: TRBJ1-1; size: -; V: TRBV10-2; CDR3: CASSVEGGRAFF; DNA: TGCGCCAGCAGTGTGGAGGGGGGGAGAGCTTTCTTT
D: -; J: TRBJ2-5; size: -; V: TRBV6-1; CDR3: CASSENALVGDQETQYF; DNA: TGTGCCAGCAGTGAAAATGCCCTAGTTGGGGACCAAGAGACCCAGTACTTC
D: TRBD1; J: TRBJ2-3; size: -; V: TRBV7-9; CDR3: CASSLAVGQGVPDTQYF; DNA: TGTGCCAGCAGCTTAGCGGTAGGACAGGGAGTCCCAGATACGCAGTATTTT
D: -; J: TRBJ2-2; size: -; V: TRBV6-6; CDR3: CASGRANTGELFF; DNA: TGTGCCAGCGGACGGGCGAACACCGGGGAGCTGTTTTTT
D: TRBD2; J: TRBJ2-5; size: -; V: TRBV13; CDR3: CASSLAGGPQTQYF; DNA: TGTGCCAGCAGCTTAGCGGGGGGGCCCCAGACCCAGTACTTC
D: TRBD1; J: TRBJ2-7; size: -; V: TRBV28; CDR3: CASSQWTGGTYEQYF; DNA: TGTGCCAGCAGTCAGTGGACAGGGGGGACCTACGAGCAGTACTTC
D: -; J: TRBJ2-1; size: -; V: TRBV11-3; CDR3: CASSTLAQVYNEQFF; DNA: TGTGCCAGCAGCACGTTAGCCCAAGTCTACAATGAGCAGTTCTTC
D: -; J: TRBJ2-7; size: -; V: TRBV18; CDR3: CASSRERDSSYEQYF; DNA: TGTGCCAGCTCAAGGGAGAGGGATTCCTCCTACGAGCAGTACTTC
D: -; J: TRBJ2-1; size: -; V: TRBV11-3; CDR3: CASSLDARSGFPYNEQFF; DNA: TGTGCCAGCAGCTTAGATGCGAGGTCAGGGTTCCCCTACAATGAGCAGTTCTTC
D: -; J: TRBJ2-7; size: -; V: TRBV14; CDR3: CASSQQDFLSYEQYF; DNA: TGTGCCAGCAGCCAACAGGACTTCCTCTCCTACGAGCAGTACTTC
D: -; J: TRBJ2-3; size: -; V: TRBV6-1; CDR3: CASSADGGQPQYF; DNA: TGTGCCAGCAGTGCCGATGGAGGACAACCCCAGTATTTT
D: -; J: TRBJ2-4; size: -; V: TRBV7-9; CDR3: CASSRDTENIQYF; DNA: TGTGCCAGCAGCCGAGATACTGAAAACATTCAGTACTTC
D: -; J: TRBJ2-7; size: -; V: TRBV7-3; CDR3: CASSPRGGATYEQYF; DNA: TGTGCCAGCAGCCCCAGGGGGGGAGCGACCTACGAGCAGTACTTC